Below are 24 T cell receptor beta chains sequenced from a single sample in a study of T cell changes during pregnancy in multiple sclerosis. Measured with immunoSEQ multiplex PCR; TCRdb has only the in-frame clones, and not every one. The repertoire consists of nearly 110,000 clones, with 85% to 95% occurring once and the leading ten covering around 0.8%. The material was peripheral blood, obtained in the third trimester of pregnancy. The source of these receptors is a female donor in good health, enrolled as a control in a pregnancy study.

The CDR3 nucleotides are TGTGCCAGTAGTACGGGGGGTCAGCCCCAGCATTTT. Its protein is CASSTGGQPQHF. This chain connects TRBV19 to TRBJ1-5; tentatively, D is TRBD1 (5 bases). CDR1 is LNHDA, CDR2 SQIVND, per germline (reference sequence). V was pared by 4 bases and J by 6 bases, with 7 bases between. This CDR3 spans 12 amino acids.

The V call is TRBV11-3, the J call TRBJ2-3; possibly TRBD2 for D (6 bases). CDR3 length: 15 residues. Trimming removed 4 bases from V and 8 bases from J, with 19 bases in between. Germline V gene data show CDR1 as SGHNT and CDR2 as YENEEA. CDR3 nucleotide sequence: TGTGCCAGCAGCTCTTCGGCTGGCCGCGGGATTACGCAGTATTTT. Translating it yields CASSSSAGRGITQYF.

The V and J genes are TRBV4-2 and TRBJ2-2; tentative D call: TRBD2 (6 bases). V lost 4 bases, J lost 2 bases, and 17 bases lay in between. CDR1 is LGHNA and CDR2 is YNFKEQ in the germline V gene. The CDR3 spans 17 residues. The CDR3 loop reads CASSPPFSGLNTGELFF. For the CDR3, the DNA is TGTGCCAGCAGCCCCCCGTTTAGCGGCTTAAACACCGGGGAGCTGTTTTTT.

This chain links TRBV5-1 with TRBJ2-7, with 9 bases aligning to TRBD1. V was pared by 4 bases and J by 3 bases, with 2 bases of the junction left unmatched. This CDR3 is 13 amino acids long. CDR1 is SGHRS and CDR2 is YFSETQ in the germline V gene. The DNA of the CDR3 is TGCGCCAGCAGCACGGGACAGGGCTACGAGCAGTACTTC. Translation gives CASSTGQGYEQYF.

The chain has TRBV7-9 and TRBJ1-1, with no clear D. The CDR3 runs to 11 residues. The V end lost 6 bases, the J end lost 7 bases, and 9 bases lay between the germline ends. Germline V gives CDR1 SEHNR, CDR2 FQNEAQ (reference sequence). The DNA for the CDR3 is TGTGCCAGCAGAGAAGTAGTTGAAGCTTTCTTT. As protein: CASREVVEAFF.

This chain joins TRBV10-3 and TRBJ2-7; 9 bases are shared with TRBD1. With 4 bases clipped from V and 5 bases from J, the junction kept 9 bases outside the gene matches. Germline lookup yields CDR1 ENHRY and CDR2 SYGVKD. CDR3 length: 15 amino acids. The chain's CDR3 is CAISARTGEKDEQYF. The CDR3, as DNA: TGTGCCATCAGTGCTCGGACAGGGGAAAAAGACGAGCAGTACTTC.

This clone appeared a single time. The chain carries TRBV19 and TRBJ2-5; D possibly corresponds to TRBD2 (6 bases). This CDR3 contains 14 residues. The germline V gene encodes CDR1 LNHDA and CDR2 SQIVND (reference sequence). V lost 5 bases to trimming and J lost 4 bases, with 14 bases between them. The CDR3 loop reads CASSARAGRETQYF. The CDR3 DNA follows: TGTGCCAGTAGTGCCCGTGCGGGGAGAGAGACCCAGTACTTC.

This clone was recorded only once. The CDR3 protein is CASSQDRWDRGNEQFF. The CDR3 DNA sequence: TGCGCCAGCAGCCAAGATAGATGGGACAGGGGAAATGAGCAGTTCTTC. V is TRBV4-1 and J is TRBJ2-1; the match to TRBD1 covers 10 bases. The CDR3 length is 16 residues. The V gene end was trimmed by 0 bases and the J gene end by 7 bases; junction bases not matched to a gene: 6. CDR1 MGHRA and CDR2 YSYEKL come from the germline V gene.

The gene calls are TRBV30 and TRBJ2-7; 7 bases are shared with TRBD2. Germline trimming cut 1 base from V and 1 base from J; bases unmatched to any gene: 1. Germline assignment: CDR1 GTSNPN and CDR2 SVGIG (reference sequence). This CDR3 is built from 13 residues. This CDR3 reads CAWSGRGSYEQYF. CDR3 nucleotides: TGTGCCTGGAGTGGGCGGGGGTCCTACGAGCAGTACTTC. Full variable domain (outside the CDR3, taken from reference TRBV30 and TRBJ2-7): SQTIHQWPATLVQPVGSPLSLECTVEGTSNPNLYWYRQAAGRGLQLLFYSVGIGQISSEVPQNLSASRPQDRQFILSSKKLLLSDSGFYLCAWSGRGSYEQYFGPGTRLTVT.

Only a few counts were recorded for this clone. CDR3 coding DNA: TGTGCCAGCAGTGTGTTGTCGCAGGACACTGAAGCTTTCTTT. Protein: CASSVLSQDTEAFF. The chain has TRBV6-1 and TRBJ1-1; no clear D gene. The germline gives CDR1 MNHNS, CDR2 SASEGT. Trimming left V 4 bases short and J 3 bases short, with 12 bases between. The CDR3 is 14 amino acids.

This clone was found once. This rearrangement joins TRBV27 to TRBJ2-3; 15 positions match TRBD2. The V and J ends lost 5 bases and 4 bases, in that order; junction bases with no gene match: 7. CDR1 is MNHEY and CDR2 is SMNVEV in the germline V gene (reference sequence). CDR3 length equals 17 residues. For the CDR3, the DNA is TGTGCCAGCAGTCCTAGGACTAGCGGGGGGGTGTCAGATACGCAGTATTTT. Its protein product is CASSPRTSGGVSDTQYF.

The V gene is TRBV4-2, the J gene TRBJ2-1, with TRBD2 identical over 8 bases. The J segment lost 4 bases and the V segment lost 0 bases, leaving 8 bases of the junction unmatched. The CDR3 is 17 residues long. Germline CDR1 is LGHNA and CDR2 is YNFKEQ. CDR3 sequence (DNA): TGTGCCAGCAGCCAAGACCCGGGGGGGCCGACATACAATGAGCAGTTCTTC. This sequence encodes CASSQDPGGPTYNEQFF.

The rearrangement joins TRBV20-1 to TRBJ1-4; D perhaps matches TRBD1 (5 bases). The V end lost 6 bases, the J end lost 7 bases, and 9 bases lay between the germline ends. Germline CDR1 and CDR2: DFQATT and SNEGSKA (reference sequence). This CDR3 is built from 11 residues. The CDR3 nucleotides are TGCAGTGCCGGGGGGGGTGAAAAACTGTTTTTT. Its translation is CSAGGGEKLFF.

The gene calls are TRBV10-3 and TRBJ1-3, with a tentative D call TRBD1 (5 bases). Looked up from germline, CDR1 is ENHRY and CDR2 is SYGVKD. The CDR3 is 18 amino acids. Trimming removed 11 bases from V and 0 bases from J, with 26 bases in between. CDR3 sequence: CAVTQGQQRPFSGNTIYF. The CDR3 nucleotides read TGTGCCGTAACGCAGGGTCAACAGCGACCCTTCTCTGGAAACACCATATATTTT.

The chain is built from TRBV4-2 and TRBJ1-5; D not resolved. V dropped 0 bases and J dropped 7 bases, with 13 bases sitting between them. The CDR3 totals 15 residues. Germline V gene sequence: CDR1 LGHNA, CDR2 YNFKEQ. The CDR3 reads CASSQDANLNQPQHF. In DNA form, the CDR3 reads TGTGCCAGCAGCCAAGATGCCAACTTGAACCAGCCCCAGCATTTT.

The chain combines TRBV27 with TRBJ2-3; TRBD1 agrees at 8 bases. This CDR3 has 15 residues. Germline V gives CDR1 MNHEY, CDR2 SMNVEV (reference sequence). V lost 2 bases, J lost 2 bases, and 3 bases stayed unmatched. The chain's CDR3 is CASSLGTGYTDTQYF. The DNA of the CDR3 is TGTGCCAGCAGTTTAGGGACAGGTTACACAGATACGCAGTATTTT.

Here the CDR3 reads CASSFTGNNSPLHF. The CDR3 region has the DNA TGTGCCAGCAGCTTCACAGGCAATAATTCACCCCTCCACTTT. The chain carries TRBV7-2 and TRBJ1-6; possible D gene TRBD1, 5 bases. The CDR3 totals 14 residues. The V end was cut by 3 bases, the J end by 5 bases, with 8 bases between. The germline gives CDR1 SGHTA, CDR2 FQGNSA.

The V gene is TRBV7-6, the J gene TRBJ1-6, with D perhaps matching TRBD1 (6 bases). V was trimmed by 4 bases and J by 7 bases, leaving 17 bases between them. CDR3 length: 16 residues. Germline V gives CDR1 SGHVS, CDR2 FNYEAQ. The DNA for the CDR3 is TGTGCCAGCAGCTCACTACAGGGAGTTGAGAATTCACCCCTCCACTTT. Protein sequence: CASSSLQGVENSPLHF.

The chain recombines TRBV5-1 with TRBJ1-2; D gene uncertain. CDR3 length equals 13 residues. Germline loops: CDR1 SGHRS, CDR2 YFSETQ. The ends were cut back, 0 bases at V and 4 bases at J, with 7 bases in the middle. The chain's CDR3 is CASSLDGGYGYTF. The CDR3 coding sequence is TGCGCCAGCAGCTTGGACGGCGGCTATGGCTACACCTTC.

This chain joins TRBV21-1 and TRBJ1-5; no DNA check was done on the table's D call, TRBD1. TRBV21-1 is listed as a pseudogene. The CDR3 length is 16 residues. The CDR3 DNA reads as TGTGCCAGCAGCAAAAGAGCCAGGGGGCCTGATCAGCCCCAGCATTTT. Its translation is CASSKRARGPDQPQHF.

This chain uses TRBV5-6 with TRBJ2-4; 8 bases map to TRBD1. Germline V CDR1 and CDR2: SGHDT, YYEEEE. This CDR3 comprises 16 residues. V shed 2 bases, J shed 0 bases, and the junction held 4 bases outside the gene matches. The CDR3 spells CASSLVTGAAKNIQYF. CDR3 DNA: TGTGCCAGCAGCTTAGTGACAGGGGCAGCCAAAAACATTCAGTACTTC. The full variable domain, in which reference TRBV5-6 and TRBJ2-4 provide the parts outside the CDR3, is DAGVTQSPTHLIKTRGQQVTLRCSPKSGHDTVSWYQQALGQGPQFIFQYYEEEERQRGNFPDRFSGHQFPNYSSELNVNALLLGDSALYLCASSLVTGAAKNIQYFGAGTRLSVL.

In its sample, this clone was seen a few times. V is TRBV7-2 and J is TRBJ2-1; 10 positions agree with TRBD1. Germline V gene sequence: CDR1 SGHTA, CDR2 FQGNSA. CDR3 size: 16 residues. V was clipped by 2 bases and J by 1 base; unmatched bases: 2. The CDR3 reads CASSLRGQGSYNEQFF. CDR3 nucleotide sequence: TGTGCCAGCAGCTTAAGGGGACAGGGGTCCTACAATGAGCAGTTCTTC.

The CDR3 loop is CASRLFGVVDTEAFF. CDR3 DNA sequence: TGTGCCAGCAGGTTATTCGGGGTTGTTGACACTGAAGCTTTCTTT. The chain combines TRBV7-2 with TRBJ1-1; no clear D gene. The CDR3 is 15 residues long. V lost 6 bases and J lost 3, with 17 bases in between. Germline CDR1 and CDR2: SGHTA and FQGNSA.

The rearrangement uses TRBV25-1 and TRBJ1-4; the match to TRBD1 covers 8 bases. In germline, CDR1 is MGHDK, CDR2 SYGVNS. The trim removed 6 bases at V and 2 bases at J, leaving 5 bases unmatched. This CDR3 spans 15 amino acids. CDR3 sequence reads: CASRETGATNEKLFF. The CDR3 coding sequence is TGTGCCAGCAGGGAGACAGGGGCCACTAATGAAAAACTGTTTTTT.